Sequencing of this T cell receptor beta chain was carried out in a study of blood T cell repertoires in COVID-19. Repertoires were generated with immunoSEQ multiplex PCR, while TCRdb's copy carries only in-frame clones and drops some. This table holds approximately 300,000 clones, 90% found once. This CDR3 region has 14 residues. Trimming cost V 4 bases and J 2 bases, with 7 bases left between them. CDR1 is KGHDR, CDR2 SFDVKD, per germline. This TCR was recovered from a woman between 18 and 29 years old with acute COVID-19. Sequencing used PBMCs or T cells enriched from blood (not recorded which). This chain uses TRBV24-1 with TRBJ2-2; no clear D. CDR3 DNA: TGTGCCACCAGTGACGTTCCTAACACCGGGGAGCTGTTTTTT. It specifies CATSDVPNTGELFF.